This passage covers 16 T cell receptor beta chains from one sample sequenced in a study of Graves' ophthalmopathy and Graves' hyperthyroidism. Amplification targeted the TCR beta CDR3 regions, with RNA transcripts as the source material. The library came from an HTBI-primed first-round RT-PCR and a second-round multiplex PCR. Each CDR3 protein gets one entry after TCRdb re-called the multiplex PCR reads with MiXCR. The repertoire consists of a few hundred thousand distinct CDR3 sequences, with 15% to 17% occurring once and the leading ten covering roughly 7%. The specimen was peripheral blood. The receptor set was obtained from a woman younger than 35 with stable Graves' hyperthyroidism.

This clonotype was observed many times. This chain joins TRBV6-5 and TRBJ2-7, with TRBD2 as a possible D gene (5 bases). Germline CDR1 and CDR2: MNHEY and SVGAGI. The CDR3 is 12 residues long. The V end lost 2 bases, the J end lost 7 bases, and 9 bases lay between the germline ends. The CDR3 DNA sequence: TGTGCCAGCAGTTACAAGTCGGGAGAGCAGTACTTC. This translates into CASSYKSGEQYF.

This clonotype showed up just once. A much more abundant neighbour one base away suggests this may be a read error. This sequence joins TRBV7-2 and TRBJ2-5; tentatively, D is TRBD2 (6 bases). Trimming took 7 bases from V and 5 from J, leaving 23 bases between them. The CDR3 runs 16 residues. Germline CDR1 reads SGHTA; CDR2 reads FQGNSA. This chain's CDR3 is CASNSRGRRGAETQYF. The CDR3 nucleotides are TGTGCCAGCAACTCGAGGGGCAGGCGGGGTGCGGAGACCCAGTACTTC. Full variable domain (outside the CDR3, taken from reference TRBV7-2 and TRBJ2-5): GAGVSQSPSNKVTEKGKDVELRCDPISGHTALYWYRQSLGQGLEFLIYFQGNSAPDKSGLPSDRFSAERTGGSVSTLTIQRTQQEDSAVYLCASNSRGRRGAETQYFGPGTRLLVL.

There are a few counts of this clonotype. The chain combines TRBV5-5 with TRBJ2-5; TRBD2 is a possible D gene (7 bases). The V end was cut by 1 base, the J end by 5 bases, with 18 bases between. The germline V gene encodes CDR1 SGHKS and CDR2 YYEKEE (reference sequence). This CDR3 has 16 residues. CDR3 DNA: TGTGCCAGCAGCTTGAGCGCGGGGGCCCTCCGGGAGACCCAGTACTTC. Translation gives CASSLSAGALRETQYF.

This clonotype was counted at least ten times. The chain joins TRBV10-3 to TRBJ1-2, with 11 bases fitting TRBD1. This CDR3 has 15 residues. Per the germline V gene, CDR1 is ENHRY and CDR2 is SYGVKD. J gave up 8 bases and V 6 bases, and 11 bases lay outside the gene matches. Written as DNA, the CDR3 is TGTGCCATCAGGGAGGACAGGGGGCAATCGGCCGGCTACACCTTC. This codes for CAIREDRGQSAGYTF.

This clonotype was seen ten or more times. V usage is TRBV9 and J usage is TRBJ1-1, with D maybe TRBD1 (5 bases). The CDR3 is 14 residues long. V lost 0 bases and J lost 2, with 8 bases in between. Germline CDR1 and CDR2: SGDLS and YYNGEE. CDR3 sequence: CASSVATANTEAFF. CDR3 nucleotide sequence: TGTGCCAGCAGCGTAGCGACAGCTAACACTGAAGCTTTCTTT.

This clonotype came up many times. The V and J genes are TRBV9 and TRBJ2-4; TRBD2 is a possible D gene (5 bases). V gave up 0 bases and J gave up 6 bases, with 13 bases separating them. This CDR3 is 15 amino acids long. Germline values: CDR1 SGDLS, CDR2 YYNGEE. Written as DNA, the CDR3 is TGTGCCAGCAGCGTAGGGCCAACAGAGGGAAACATTCAGTACTTC. Encoded protein: CASSVGPTEGNIQYF.

This clonotype was seen at least ten times. The genes are TRBV19 and TRBJ1-1; no firm D call. V lost 3 bases and J lost 6, with 17 bases in between. The CDR3 spans 15 residues. The germline gives CDR1 LNHDA, CDR2 SQIVND (reference sequence). In nucleotides, the CDR3 is TGTGCCAGTAGTATTAAGACACCCCTCAGCGCTGAAGCTTTCTTT. Residues: CASSIKTPLSAEAFF.

The table lists this clonotype with many counts. A read error may account for a junction end that differs from germline. This chain links TRBV7-7 with TRBJ2-5; perhaps TRBD2 as D (6 bases). Germline-derived CDR1 and CDR2 are SSHAT and FNYEAQ (reference sequence). This CDR3 comprises 13 residues. CDR3 region: CASSTGLRETQYF. Written as DNA, the CDR3 is TGTGCTAGCAGCACGGGACTCCGCGAGACCCAGTACTTC.

The gene calls are TRBV20-1 and TRBJ1-6; 12 nucleotides match TRBD1. From germline, CDR1 is DFQATT and CDR2 SNEGSKA (reference sequence). The CDR3 runs 15 residues. Losses at the gene ends were 0 bases for V and 10 bases for J; bases not matched to a gene: 4. CDR3 sequence: CSARDGTGGVSPLHF. The DNA of the CDR3 is TGCAGTGCTAGAGACGGGACAGGGGGCGTCTCACCCCTCCACTTT.

To note about this clonotype: With a much larger clone just one base away, this may be a read error. The gene calls are TRBV12-3 or TRBV12-4 and TRBJ2-3; 12 bases agree with TRBD2. The CDR3 is 15 residues long. The V segment lost 6 bases and the J segment 1 base; nucleotides outside the gene matches: 2. The CDR3 nucleotides read TGTGCCAGCAGCAGACTAGCGGGGGGCACAGATACGCAGTATTTT. Residues: CASSRLAGGTDTQYF.

Comment on this clonotype: A much more abundant neighbour one base away suggests this may be a read error. This chain joins TRBV5-1 and TRBJ1-2; 8 bases are a match to TRBD1. Germline CDR1 reads SGHRS; CDR2 reads YFSETQ. The CDR3 runs 15 residues. The CDR3 loop reads CASILVQGAVYGYTF. The CDR3 DNA reads TGCGCCAGCATCTTGGTTCAGGGGGCGGTCTATGGCTACACCTTC. Complete variable domain (other parts from reference TRBV5-1 and TRBJ1-2): KAGVTQTPRYLIKTRGQQVTLSCSPISGHRSVSWYQQTPGQGLQFLFEYFSETQRNKGNFPGRFSGRQFSNSRSEMNVSTLELGDSALYLCASILVQGAVYGYTFGSGTRLTVV.

This clonotype was seen repeatedly, ten times or more. CDR3 in DNA: TGCGCCAGCAGCCCCCAGGGGGCAGAGACCCAGTACTTC. Translated: CASSPQGAETQYF. The chain is built from TRBV4-1 and TRBJ2-5; 8 nucleotides line up with TRBD1. CDR1 and CDR2 (germline): MGHRA, YSYEKL. The CDR3 spans 13 residues. J was trimmed by 4 bases and V by 4 bases; bases with no gene match: 2.

At least ten counts were recorded for this clonotype. CDR3 residues: CASSQRTVQAFF. CDR3 DNA: TGTGCCAGCAGCCAGAGGACAGTGCAAGCTTTCTTT. J is TRBJ1-1 and V is TRBV12-3 or TRBV12-4; D perhaps matches TRBD1 (6 bases). This CDR3 is built from 12 residues. Trimming left V 6 bases short and J 9 bases short, with 14 bases between.

This clonotype was counted at least ten times. The chain links TRBV5-1 to TRBJ2-7, with a possible D match to TRBD2 (5 bases). The CDR3 consists of 15 residues. Germline CDR1 is SGHRS and CDR2 is YFSETQ. V lost 0 bases to trimming and J lost 2 bases, with 12 bases between them. CDR3 sequence: CASSLASGPAYEQYF. The CDR3 DNA reads TGCGCCAGCAGCTTGGCCAGCGGACCCGCCTACGAGCAGTACTTC.

This clonotype was seen ten or more times. The chain combines TRBV27 with TRBJ2-7, with D hard to call. Germline CDR1 MNHEY, CDR2 SMNVEV (reference sequence). This CDR3 spans 14 amino acids. The V gene lost 6 bases and the J gene lost 3 bases, with 15 bases spanning the gap. Written as DNA, the CDR3 is TGTGCCAGCAGCCCCAACTCAGGCTACTACGAGCAGTACTTC. This sequence encodes CASSPNSGYYEQYF.

In this sample, this clonotype turned up many times. The CDR3 loop is CATSDFGRAEQYF. The DNA of the CDR3 is TGTGCCACCAGTGATTTTGGTCGGGCGGAGCAGTACTTC. The J gene is TRBJ2-7, the V gene TRBV24-1; no reliable D call. The CDR3 has 13 amino acids. The V gene's germline CDR1 is KGHDR and CDR2 SFDVKD. V gave up 1 base and J gave up 7 bases, with 10 bases separating them.